These 6 T cell receptor beta chains share one sample of origin, sequenced in a study of OX40 agonist ivuxolimab in advanced cancers. Assay used: immunoSEQ multiplex PCR; TCRdb lists only in-frame clones, some missing. Among approximately 75,000 clones listed, about 88% were seen once. This specimen was CD4+ or CD8+ T cells sorted from blood, taken in a trial of the OX40 agonist ivuxolimab. The receptors originated from an adult with an advanced solid tumor such as melanoma, head and neck, liver or kidney cancer.

This chain uses TRBV27 with TRBJ2-7; no clear D. Germline loops: CDR1 MNHEY, CDR2 SMNVEV (reference sequence). Trimming cost V 6 bases and J 2 bases, with 11 bases left between them. The CDR3 covers 13 residues. As DNA, the CDR3 is TGTGCCAGCAGCTTGGACGGAGCCTACGAGCAGTACTTC. Its protein product is CASSLDGAYEQYF.

This chain connects TRBV10-3 to TRBJ2-1; 11 bases map to TRBD2. This CDR3 is 13 amino acids long. In germline, CDR1 is ENHRY, CDR2 SYGVKD. Trimming at V came to 10 bases and at J to 8 bases, leaving 7 bases not matched to a gene. CDR3 region: CATVAGGTHEQFF. DNA for the CDR3: TGTGCCACGGTAGCGGGGGGGACACATGAGCAGTTCTTC.

The rearrangement uses TRBV29-1 and TRBJ2-5; 13 bases line up with TRBD2. The CDR3 is 15 amino acids. Germline V lookup: CDR1 SQVTM, CDR2 ANQGSEA. Trimming removed 5 bases from V and 5 bases from J; junction bases left unmatched: 8. As DNA, the CDR3 is TGCAGCGTTTCCGGACTAGCGGGAGCTTCGGAGACCCAGTACTTC. Amino acids: CSVSGLAGASETQYF. The complete variable domain, with remaining parts taken from reference TRBV29-1 and TRBJ2-5, reads SAVISQKPSRDICQRGTSLTIQCQVDSQVTMMFWYRQQPGQSLTLIATANQGSEATYESGFVIDKFPISRPNLTFSTLTVSNMSPEDSSIYLCSVSGLAGASETQYFGPGTRLLVL.

J is TRBJ2-7 and V is TRBV27, with 7 positions matching TRBD2. V lost 9 bases and J lost 6; bases outside the gene matches: 5. The V gene's germline CDR1 is MNHEY and CDR2 SMNVEV (reference sequence). This CDR3 contains 11 residues. CDR3 loop: CASKSGGEQYF. Here the CDR3 DNA reads TGTGCCAGTAAATCGGGGGGCGAGCAGTACTTC.

This sequence joins TRBV28 and TRBJ2-1, with 7 bases matching TRBD2. The CDR3 loop spans 12 amino acids. The V gene end was trimmed by 2 bases and the J gene end by 15 bases; junction bases not matched to a gene: 7. Germline V gene sequence: CDR1 MDHEN, CDR2 SYDVKM. This CDR3 is CASSLRTSYPFF. The CDR3, as DNA: TGTGCCAGCAGTTTAAGGACTAGTTATCCGTTCTTC.

The chain links TRBV10-1 to TRBJ1-1, with D unresolved. Germline V gene sequence: CDR1 WNHNN, CDR2 SYGVQD (reference sequence). The CDR3 length is 12 residues. Trimming left V 5 bases short and J 1 base short, with 5 bases between. The DNA of the CDR3 is TGCGCCAGCAGTCAGCCGAACACTGAAGCTTTCTTT. As protein: CASSQPNTEAFF.